This TCR beta chain was found in a study of T cell repertoires in cytomegalovirus infection. Study information: The public TCR beta signatures pointed to both CMV infection and matching HLA type.

Findings and limits, study-wide: Summed frequency of shared TCR beta families picked out CMV carriers who also had the relevant HLA. Clonotypes of TCR beta that were HLA-C-restricted and CMV-specific dominated the ex vivo response.

In regard to this clonotype: Its antigen is not identified. A much bigger clone sits one base away, suggesting this may be a read error.

TCRdb analysed the reads with MiXCR anew, one entry per CDR3 protein. The table has roughly 60,000 distinct CDR3 sequences, around 34% seen once; the top ten hold roughly two thirds. Germline CDR1 and CDR2: SGHTA and FQGNSA. CDR3 length: 14 amino acids. Trimming stripped 4 bases from V and 8 bases from J, with 15 bases between. The sequencing input was PBMCs, sequenced either directly or after in vitro stimulation (not recorded which). The chain joins TRBV7-2 to TRBJ2-4; no reliable D call. The receptor comes from a human donor in good health (CMV status not recorded). Some clones in this sample may be carry-over from other donors' samples. The CDR3 protein is CASSSATALDIQYF. The CDR3 DNA sequence: TGTGCCAGCAGCTCAGCTACAGCCCTCGACATTCAGTACTTC.